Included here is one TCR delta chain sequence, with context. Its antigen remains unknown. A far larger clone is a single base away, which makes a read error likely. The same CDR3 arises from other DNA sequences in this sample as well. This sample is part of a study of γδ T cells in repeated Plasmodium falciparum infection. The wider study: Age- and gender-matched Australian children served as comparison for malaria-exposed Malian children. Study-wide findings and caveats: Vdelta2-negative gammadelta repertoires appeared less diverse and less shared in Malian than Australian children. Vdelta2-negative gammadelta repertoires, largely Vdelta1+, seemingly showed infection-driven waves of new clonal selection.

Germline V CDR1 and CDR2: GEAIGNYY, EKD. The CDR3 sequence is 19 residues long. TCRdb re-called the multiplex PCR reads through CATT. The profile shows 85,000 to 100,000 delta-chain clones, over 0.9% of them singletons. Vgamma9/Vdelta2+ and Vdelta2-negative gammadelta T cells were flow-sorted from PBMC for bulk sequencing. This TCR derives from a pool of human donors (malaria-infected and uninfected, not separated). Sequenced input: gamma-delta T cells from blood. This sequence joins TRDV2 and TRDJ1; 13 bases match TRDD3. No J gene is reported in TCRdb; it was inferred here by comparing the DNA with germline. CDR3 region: CACDTLVLGDTGHTDKLIF. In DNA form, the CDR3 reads TGCGCCTGTGACACCTTAGTACTGGGGGATACGGGACACACCGATAAACTCATCTTT.